This T cell receptor (beta chain) emerged from a study of cytomegalovirus exposure and HLA in healthy donors. Primers for the PCR totalled 60 Vbeta and 13 Jbeta. TCRdb keeps only in-frame clones here, not all; method: immunoSEQ multiplex PCR. The data show under 200,000 clones, roughly four fifths seen once. The CDR3 extends over 14 amino acids. Losses at the gene ends were 6 bases for V and 4 bases for J; bases not matched to a gene: 6. Germline CDR1 is LNHDA and CDR2 is SQIVND (reference sequence). Concerning this clone: What it binds is unknown.

Study-wide results and caveats: A later analysis found that most CMV-associated TCR beta chains appeared HLA-restricted. CMV antigen specificity was confirmed in vitro for a few CMV-associated chains. The presence/absence work took it that sequencing depth was about the same across donors. Usually a TCR sequence was rare, but some public TCRs were found in many donors.

This receptor was taken from a man aged 35 to 55 in good health and CMV-seronegative. The genes are TRBV19 and TRBJ2-3; 8 bases are a match to TRBD2. The specimen was PBMCs. This CDR3 is CASRVGGAPDTQYF. The CDR3 DNA reads as TGTGCCAGTAGGGTCGGGGGGGCACCAGATACGCAGTATTTT.